Sequencing of this T cell receptor (beta chain) was carried out in a study of T-cell memory formation after mild COVID-19. Study-wide results and limits: Clones contracting day 15 to 85 were balanced CD4/CD8; later expanders leaned CD4+.

CDR1 is ENHRY, CDR2 SYGVKD, per germline. Trimming left V 2 bases short and J 5 bases short, with 17 bases between. The CDR3 covers 16 residues. This clonotype was seen a few times. What it binds is not known. MiXCR, run by TCRdb on the 5' RACE reads, gives a single entry per CDR3 protein. The data show 250,000 to 350,000 distinct CDR3 sequences, roughly a fifth seen once. The rearrangement joins TRBV10-3 to TRBJ2-3, with a tentative D call TRBD2 (5 bases). This TCR came from a man aged 18 to 29 who had mild COVID-19 (a few samples of this study predate the infection). Cell type and time point are not known. Material for sequencing was PBMCs or a T cell subset sorted from them (not recorded which). In DNA form, the CDR3 reads TGTGCCATCAGTGAGCCCTCTTCGGGGTGGGGAGATACGCAGTATTTT. Translated, it gives CAISEPSSGWGDTQYF.